This TCR beta chain came from a study of blood T cell repertoires in COVID-19. TCRdb's table, derived via immunoSEQ multiplex PCR, lists solely in-frame clones and lacks some. This table has over 100,000 clones, over 60% appearing once. The V end was cut by 2 bases, the J end by 5 bases, with 12 bases between. Germline values: CDR1 LGHNA, CDR2 YSLEER. The CDR3 has 14 amino acids. The chain couples TRBV4-3 to TRBJ1-1; D perhaps matches TRBD1 (6 bases). The sample consisted of peripheral blood. This clonotype originated in a human donor in a cohort sampled during active or convalescent COVID-19. The CDR3 spells CASSQSLQGTEAFF. DNA for the CDR3: TGCGCCAGCAGCCAATCTCTACAGGGTACTGAAGCTTTCTTT.